Listed below are T cell receptor beta chains from one sample, sequenced in a study of Ad26.COV2.S vaccination and SARS-CoV-2 variants. Profiling relied on immunoSEQ multiplex PCR, and the TCRdb table lists in-frame clones only, not all of them. The data contain approximately 360,000 clones, 83% of them singletons. This specimen consisted of peripheral blood, obtained in a trial of Ad26.COV2.S vaccine versus placebo. The source of these receptors is a person between 18 and 59 years old who received the Ad26.COV2.S COVID-19 vaccine or a placebo. The CDR3 runs from the conserved cysteine through the conserved F or W. Each record gives: J gene, clone size, D gene, V gene, CDR3 DNA, CDR3 protein. The D gene is left open where the match is weak. Rows may omit the clone size; those that give it use once, few, many or a size class.

j_gene: TRBJ2-7
abundance: -
d_gene: -
v_gene: TRBV4-1
CDR3nt: TGCGCCAGCAGCCAAGAGTCCTCGATTCAGTACGAGCAGTACTTC
CDR3aa: CASSQESSIQYEQYF

j_gene: TRBJ1-2
abundance: once
d_gene: TRBD1
v_gene: TRBV6-2/TRBV6-3
CDR3nt: TGTGCCAGCAGTTACCAAGGGGGCGTTAACTATGGCTACACCTTC
CDR3aa: CASSYQGGVNYGYTF

j_gene: TRBJ2-2
abundance: -
d_gene: -
v_gene: TRBV24-1
CDR3nt: TGTGCCACCATGGAAGCAAGCGGGTTTGTCGGGGAGCTGTTTTTT
CDR3aa: CATMEASGFVGELFF

j_gene: TRBJ1-3
abundance: few
d_gene: -
v_gene: TRBV5-1
CDR3nt: TGCGCCAGCAGCTTGGCTGGGGGGTCCTCTGGAAACACCATATATTTT
CDR3aa: CASSLAGGSSGNTIYF

j_gene: TRBJ2-6
abundance: -
d_gene: -
v_gene: TRBV29-1
CDR3nt: TGCAGCGTAATTCAGGGGTCTGGGGCCAACGTCCTGACTTTC
CDR3aa: CSVIQGSGANVLTF

j_gene: TRBJ1-1
abundance: -
d_gene: -
v_gene: TRBV6-4
CDR3nt: TGTGCCAGCAGGCCCTCCGCGGCGAACACTGAAGCTTTCTTT
CDR3aa: CASRPSAANTEAFF

j_gene: TRBJ2-7
abundance: -
d_gene: -
v_gene: TRBV2
CDR3nt: TGTGCCAGCACCCTGACTAGCTACGAGCAGTACTTC
CDR3aa: CASTLTSYEQYF

j_gene: TRBJ1-1
abundance: -
d_gene: -
v_gene: TRBV4-1
CDR3nt: TGCGCCAGCAGCCAACCAAAGGGGCAGGGCTCCACTGAAGCTTTCTTT
CDR3aa: CASSQPKGQGSTEAFF

j_gene: TRBJ1-6
abundance: -
d_gene: -
v_gene: TRBV11-3
CDR3nt: TGTGCCAGCAGCTTAGATACGAACCCCAGCTCACCCCTCCACTTT
CDR3aa: CASSLDTNPSSPLHF

j_gene: TRBJ1-3
abundance: -
d_gene: -
v_gene: TRBV4-1
CDR3nt: TGCGCCAGCAGCCAAGCTCCGTACGTCTCTGGAAACACCATATATTTT
CDR3aa: CASSQAPYVSGNTIYF

j_gene: TRBJ2-1
abundance: -
d_gene: TRBD2
v_gene: TRBV5-1
CDR3nt: TGCGCCAGCAGTTTTAGCGGGGGGCCTTACAATGAGCAGTTCTTC
CDR3aa: CASSFSGGPYNEQFF

j_gene: TRBJ1-2
abundance: -
d_gene: -
v_gene: TRBV7-2
CDR3nt: TGTGCCAGCAGCTTCCAGACCGTTAACTATGGCTACACCTTC
CDR3aa: CASSFQTVNYGYTF

j_gene: TRBJ2-7
abundance: -
d_gene: TRBD2
v_gene: TRBV5-1
CDR3nt: TGCGCCAGCAGCCCTTATAGCGGGAGGGCCTCGGAGCAGTACTTC
CDR3aa: CASSPYSGRASEQYF

j_gene: TRBJ2-2
abundance: -
d_gene: -
v_gene: TRBV4-3
CDR3nt: TGCGCCAGCAGCCAATTGATTTACACCGGGGAGCTGTTTTTT
CDR3aa: CASSQLIYTGELFF

j_gene: TRBJ1-1
abundance: -
d_gene: TRBD1
v_gene: TRBV3-1/TRBV3-2
CDR3nt: TGTGCCAGCAGCCCCCGAGAGACAGGGACTGAAGCTTTCTTT
CDR3aa: CASSPRETGTEAFF

j_gene: TRBJ2-3
abundance: -
d_gene: -
v_gene: TRBV7-2
CDR3nt: TGTGCCAGCAGACGGCTAGGAGCAGGCACAGATACGCAGTATTTT
CDR3aa: CASRRLGAGTDTQYF

j_gene: TRBJ1-5
abundance: -
d_gene: TRBD1
v_gene: TRBV7-9
CDR3nt: TGTGCCAGCAGCGAGGACAGGGTAGGGCAGCCCCAGCATTTT
CDR3aa: CASSEDRVGQPQHF

j_gene: TRBJ2-5
abundance: -
d_gene: TRBD2
v_gene: TRBV19
CDR3nt: TGTGCCAGTAGTATAGTAGGTAGCGGGGGGCCACAGTACTTC
CDR3aa: CASSIVGSGGPQYF

j_gene: TRBJ1-1
abundance: -
d_gene: -
v_gene: TRBV21-1
CDR3nt: TGTGCCAGCAGCAAATGGGGGATGAACACTGAAGCTTTCTTT
CDR3aa: CASSKWGMNTEAFF

j_gene: TRBJ1-2
abundance: -
d_gene: -
v_gene: TRBV7-2
CDR3nt: TGTGCCAGCAGCTACCTACAGGGAGCGGTATTAGAGGGCTACACCTTC
CDR3aa: CASSYLQGAVLEGYTF

j_gene: TRBJ2-3
abundance: -
d_gene: TRBD2
v_gene: TRBV4-2
CDR3nt: TGTGCCAGCAGCGAGAGACTAGCGGAGAGCACAGATACGCAGTATTTT
CDR3aa: CASSERLAESTDTQYF

j_gene: TRBJ2-4
abundance: -
d_gene: -
v_gene: TRBV19
CDR3nt: TGTGCCAGTAGAGAGGCTGGCATTCAGTACTTC
CDR3aa: CASREAGIQYF

j_gene: TRBJ2-4
abundance: -
d_gene: TRBD2
v_gene: TRBV10-3
CDR3nt: TGTGCCATCAGTGAGCGTACGGGACTAGTGGGGGGGGATCAGTACTTC
CDR3aa: CAISERTGLVGGDQYF

j_gene: TRBJ1-1
abundance: -
d_gene: -
v_gene: TRBV19
CDR3nt: TGTGCCAGTGGGCCGCGCGGGCTAGTGGGGCACACTGAAGCTTTCTTT
CDR3aa: CASGPRGLVGHTEAFF

j_gene: TRBJ1-1
abundance: -
d_gene: -
v_gene: TRBV2
CDR3nt: TGTGCCAGCAGGGAGGCGGGACACCGGGCTGAAGCTTTCTTT
CDR3aa: CASREAGHRAEAFF

j_gene: TRBJ2-7
abundance: few
d_gene: TRBD1
v_gene: TRBV5-1
CDR3nt: TGCGCCAGCGTCCAGGGGACAGGGCCCTACGAGCAGTACTTC
CDR3aa: CASVQGTGPYEQYF

j_gene: TRBJ2-7
abundance: few
d_gene: -
v_gene: TRBV6-1
CDR3nt: TGTGCCAGCAGTGACGCCACCGGGACCCTAGGCCCCTACGAGCAGTACTTC
CDR3aa: CASSDATGTLGPYEQYF

j_gene: TRBJ1-2
abundance: once
d_gene: -
v_gene: TRBV20-1
CDR3nt: TGCAGTGCTAGAATCAGGGATCGATTTACCTTC
CDR3aa: CSARIRDRFTF

j_gene: TRBJ2-2
abundance: -
d_gene: -
v_gene: TRBV21-1
CDR3nt: TGTGCCAGCAGCAAAGGGCGACCGCTAGACAGGGAGCTGTTTTTT
CDR3aa: CASSKGRPLDRELFF

j_gene: TRBJ1-1
abundance: -
d_gene: -
v_gene: TRBV12-3/TRBV12-4
CDR3nt: TGTGCCAGCAGTTTCCACCCGAACACTGAAGCTTTCTTT
CDR3aa: CASSFHPNTEAFF

j_gene: TRBJ2-5
abundance: -
d_gene: -
v_gene: TRBV6-5
CDR3nt: TGTGCCAGCAGTTGGACAGACCAAGAGACCCAGTACTTC
CDR3aa: CASSWTDQETQYF

j_gene: TRBJ1-2
abundance: -
d_gene: -
v_gene: TRBV15
CDR3nt: TGTGCCACCACCCCTGGACAGAGCTATGGCTACACCTTC
CDR3aa: CATTPGQSYGYTF

j_gene: TRBJ1-1
abundance: few
d_gene: -
v_gene: TRBV19
CDR3nt: TGTGCCAGTAGAGGCAGGGCGAACACTGAAGCTTTCTTT
CDR3aa: CASRGRANTEAFF

j_gene: TRBJ1-3
abundance: once
d_gene: -
v_gene: TRBV18
CDR3nt: TGTGCCAGCTCAATTTTGGGCTCTGGAAACACCATATATTTT
CDR3aa: CASSILGSGNTIYF

j_gene: TRBJ2-5
abundance: -
d_gene: -
v_gene: TRBV13
CDR3nt: TGTGCCAGCAGCTTGGCAGAGGAGACCCAGTACTTC
CDR3aa: CASSLAEETQYF

j_gene: TRBJ2-3
abundance: -
d_gene: -
v_gene: TRBV5-5
CDR3nt: TGTGCCAGCAGCCCCCGGAGGGCAGATACGCAGTATTTT
CDR3aa: CASSPRRADTQYF

j_gene: TRBJ1-1
abundance: -
d_gene: -
v_gene: TRBV6-6
CDR3nt: TGTGCCAGCAGTTACGGGGGTTCAGGAACTGAAGCTTTCTTT
CDR3aa: CASSYGGSGTEAFF

j_gene: TRBJ1-1
abundance: -
d_gene: -
v_gene: TRBV4-1
CDR3nt: TGCGCCAGCAGCCTAGGGACGGCTTACACTGAAGCTTTCTTT
CDR3aa: CASSLGTAYTEAFF

j_gene: TRBJ2-7
abundance: -
d_gene: -
v_gene: TRBV11-1
CDR3nt: TGTGCCAGCAGCTTAGACTTGGACAGCTCCTACGAGCAGTACTTC
CDR3aa: CASSLDLDSSYEQYF

j_gene: TRBJ1-2
abundance: once
d_gene: -
v_gene: TRBV15
CDR3nt: TGTGCCACCAGCAGACCCGAACAGGCCTACTATGGCTACACCTTC
CDR3aa: CATSRPEQAYYGYTF

j_gene: TRBJ1-5
abundance: -
d_gene: -
v_gene: TRBV12-5
CDR3nt: TGTGCTAGTGGTTTCGGGACGCCGAGCAATCAGCCCCAGCATTTT
CDR3aa: CASGFGTPSNQPQHF

j_gene: TRBJ1-2
abundance: -
d_gene: TRBD1
v_gene: TRBV9
CDR3nt: TGTGCCAGCAGCGTGCAGGGGGCGAGCTATGGCTACACCTTC
CDR3aa: CASSVQGASYGYTF

j_gene: TRBJ2-3
abundance: -
d_gene: TRBD2
v_gene: TRBV7-6
CDR3nt: TGTGCCAGCAGCTTAGCGCTAGCGGGAGTCTTAACAGATACGCAGTATTTT
CDR3aa: CASSLALAGVLTDTQYF

j_gene: TRBJ1-2
abundance: -
d_gene: -
v_gene: TRBV29-1
CDR3nt: -
CDR3aa: CSVGQGALWTF

j_gene: TRBJ1-1
abundance: -
d_gene: -
v_gene: TRBV20-1
CDR3nt: TGCAGTGCTAGTAACACTGAAGCTTTCTTT
CDR3aa: CSASNTEAFF

j_gene: TRBJ1-2
abundance: -
d_gene: TRBD1
v_gene: TRBV6-2/TRBV6-3
CDR3nt: TGTGCCAGCACCCCGGGACAGGGAAGCTATGGCTACACCTTC
CDR3aa: CASTPGQGSYGYTF

j_gene: TRBJ1-2
abundance: once
d_gene: -
v_gene: TRBV9
CDR3nt: TGTGCCAGCAGCGGTTGGGGGGAGGCAGACTATGGCTACACCTTC
CDR3aa: CASSGWGEADYGYTF

j_gene: TRBJ1-6
abundance: -
d_gene: -
v_gene: TRBV5-4
CDR3nt: TGTGCCAGCAGCTTGGCCCCCGGCAGCTCCTATAATTCACCCCTCCACTTT
CDR3aa: CASSLAPGSSYNSPLHF

j_gene: TRBJ2-3
abundance: -
d_gene: -
v_gene: TRBV19
CDR3nt: TGTGCCGCAGGGCGACGTGCTAGCACAGATACGCAGTATTTT
CDR3aa: CAAGRRASTDTQYF

j_gene: TRBJ1-6
abundance: few
d_gene: -
v_gene: TRBV18
CDR3nt: TGTGCCAGCTCACCAGCAGGGAGCAATTCACCCCTCCACTTT
CDR3aa: CASSPAGSNSPLHF

j_gene: TRBJ2-3
abundance: -
d_gene: -
v_gene: TRBV19
CDR3nt: TGTGCCAGTAGTATGCCAGGGACAGATACGCAGTATTTT
CDR3aa: CASSMPGTDTQYF

j_gene: TRBJ2-5
abundance: once
d_gene: TRBD2
v_gene: TRBV13
CDR3nt: TGTGCCAGCAGCTTCATCGGTCTAGCGGGAGGTGAGACCCAGTACTTC
CDR3aa: CASSFIGLAGGETQYF

j_gene: TRBJ2-2
abundance: -
d_gene: -
v_gene: TRBV5-1
CDR3nt: TGCGCCAGCAGCTTGCTTGTTAGCGGCGGGGAGCTGTTTTTT
CDR3aa: CASSLLVSGGELFF

j_gene: TRBJ2-6
abundance: -
d_gene: -
v_gene: TRBV11-3
CDR3nt: TGTGCCAGCAGCATTCGGACCAAACTCTCCGGGGCCAACGTCCTGACTTTC
CDR3aa: CASSIRTKLSGANVLTF